Listed below are T cell receptor beta chains from one sample, sequenced in a study of CD8 T cells in acute hepatitis C reinfection. Assay used: immunoSEQ multiplex PCR; TCRdb lists only in-frame clones, some missing. Of approximately 40,000 clones listed, approximately 85% are singletons. Sample: naive CD8+ T cells from PBMCs. The receptors originated from a woman under 30 who spontaneously cleared hepatitis C infection. CDR3s include the opening cysteine and the closing phenylalanine or tryptophan.

>TRBV25-1|TRBJ1-1
CASSVGGGTEAFF
>TRBV7-2|TRBJ2-2
CASSYPQGIGTGELFF
>TRBV7-3|TRBJ2-1
CASSLGILSYNEQFF
>TRBV5-6|TRBJ2-7
CASSLYGDEQYF
>TRBV27|TRBJ2-3
CASSFQGLQTDTQYF
>TRBV7-8|TRBJ2-4
CAVEGTKNIQYF
>TRBV6-1|TRBJ1-4
CASSELQGSTEKLFF
>TRBV27|TRBJ1-4
CASSRQGSNEKLFF
>TRBV27|TRBJ1-1
CASSLSFRAWSTEAFF
>TRBV19|TRBJ2-4
CASSIGGASKNIQYF
>TRBV7-9|TRBJ2-3
CASSLSGRAADTQYF
>TRBV6-5|TRBJ1-5
CASSSYGGRNQPQHF
>TRBV15|TRBJ2-7
CATSREGISTKYF
>TRBV7-3|TRBJ2-5
CASSLNGEETQYF
>TRBV11-3|TRBJ2-7
CASSLTGDEQYF
>TRBV13|TRBJ2-3
CASSSQQAGTASTTVTDTQYF
>TRBV7-6|TRBJ2-1
CASSRSLAGVVNEQFF
>TRBV11-2|TRBJ2-3
CASSLEDSTDTQYF
>TRBV11-2|TRBJ1-1
CASSPLGTGNTEAFF
>TRBV5-1|TRBJ2-4
CASSRGTSGMGLAKNIQYF
>TRBV14|TRBJ2-7
CASSQWAADPSYEQYF
>TRBV30|TRBJ1-1
CAWRPGTRSGAEAFF
>TRBV12-5|TRBJ1-1
CASGSGQGNTEAFF
>TRBV6-4|TRBJ2-7
CASSDSRGRTSAYEQYF
>TRBV7-9|TRBJ1-2
CASSVTAYGYTF
>TRBV2|TRBJ2-3
CASSEGVGQGTDTQYF
>TRBV9|TRBJ2-2
CASSVEAAAPGGELFF
>TRBV7-9|TRBJ2-7
CASSSMGLAGFDEQYF
>TRBV13|TRBJ2-1
CASSLEGGITYNEQFF
>TRBV15|TRBJ2-7
CATSASTPYEQYF